What follows are 14 T cell receptor beta chains derived from one specimen sequenced in a study of patients and donors after allogeneic stem cell transplantation. TCRdb re-called the RT-PCR reads with MiXCR, one entry per CDR3 protein. Among some 200,000 distinct CDR3 sequences listed, 35% to 50% were seen once. Material: blood, either unsorted or a sorted T cell fraction (not recorded which). All receptors derive from a human donor who was either an allogeneic HSCT recipient or a stem cell or donor lymphocyte infusion donor (not recorded which). It is not recorded whose cells these are; they may come from a transplant donor.

This clonotype was seen a single time. The rearrangement links TRBV7-2 to TRBJ1-6, with 9 bases lining up with TRBD1. V lost 8 bases and J lost 7; bases outside the gene matches: 3. The CDR3 is made up of 13 amino acids. CDR1 SGHTA and CDR2 FQGNSA come from the germline V gene. CDR3 residues: CASEDRGNSPLHF. The CDR3 DNA is TGTGCCAGCGAAGACAGGGGGAATTCACCCCTCCACTTT.

The chain is built from TRBV5-1 and TRBJ2-1, with TRBD2 identical over 13 bases. Losses at the gene ends were 1 base for V and 0 bases for J; bases not matched to a gene: 7. Per germline, CDR1 SGHRS and CDR2 YFSETQ. CDR3 length: 19 residues. The CDR3 sequence is CASSLYARLAGGSYNEQFF. The CDR3 coding sequence is TGCGCCAGCAGCTTGTATGCCCGACTAGCGGGGGGCTCCTACAATGAGCAGTTCTTC.

This clonotype was seen more than once but under ten times. V and J are TRBV6-5 and TRBJ1-5; D possibly corresponds to TRBD1 (5 bases). The CDR3 covers 15 residues. Germline V gene sequence: CDR1 MNHEY, CDR2 SVGAGI. Between the trimmed V and J ends, which lost 6 bases and 4 bases, there was a span of 16 bases. The CDR3 coding sequence is TGTGCCAGCAGCAACGGGGCGACAGAGAATCAGCCCCAGCATTTT. Its protein is CASSNGATENQPQHF.

The table lists this clonotype with many counts. The chain couples TRBV5-1 to TRBJ1-1; a weak D match, TRBD1 (5 bases). This CDR3 spans 13 amino acids. CDR1 and CDR2 (germline): SGHRS, YFSETQ. Trimming removed 4 bases at V and 0 bases at J, with 7 bases between. The CDR3 DNA reads TGCGCCAGCAGCGACAGTATGAACACTGAAGCTTTCTTT. Residues: CASSDSMNTEAFF.

This chain links TRBV5-1 with TRBJ2-2, with 13 bases that match TRBD2. Per germline, CDR1 SGHRS and CDR2 YFSETQ. The CDR3 is made up of 15 amino acids. Unmatched junction bases numbered 2, after V lost 3 bases and J lost 6 bases. The CDR3 nucleotides read TGCGCCAGCAGCTCCACTAGCGGGAGGGCCGGGGAGCTGTTTTTT. Protein product: CASSSTSGRAGELFF.

This rearrangement joins TRBV28 to TRBJ2-7; possibly TRBD1 for D (7 bases). The germline gives CDR1 MDHEN, CDR2 SYDVKM. V lost 8 bases, J lost 3 bases, and 17 bases lay in between. This CDR3 is 14 amino acids long. CDR3 nucleotides: TGTGCCAGCGGAGAAACAGGGGAGGACTACGAGCAGTACTTC. Residues: CASGETGEDYEQYF.

This chain joins TRBV20-1 and TRBJ1-2; D is perhaps TRBD1 (6 bases). The CDR3 consists of 13 residues. Germline V gene lookup returns CDR1 DFQATT and CDR2 SNEGSKA (reference sequence). V gave up 5 bases and J gave up 5 bases, with 15 bases separating them. CDR3 residues: CSASDRLLYGYTF. CDR3 nucleotide sequence: TGCAGTGCTTCAGACAGGTTACTTTATGGCTACACCTTC.

A note on this clonotype: Its ends do not fully match the called genes, so a read error is possible. The V call is TRBV4-2, the J call TRBJ2-1, with D possibly TRBD2 on 5 matching bases. Looked up from germline, CDR1 is LGHNA and CDR2 is YNFKEQ. The CDR3 contains 15 residues. CDR3 amino acids: CASSQAEDYPNEQFF. CDR3 nucleotides: TGTGCCAGCAGCCAAGCCGAAGACTATCCCAATGAGCAGTTCTTT.

The chain recombines TRBV7-2 with TRBJ2-3, with D unresolved. CDR1 is SGHTA and CDR2 is FQGNSA in the germline V gene. CDR3 length equals 15 residues. V gave up 5 bases and J gave up 6 bases, with 18 bases separating them. The CDR3 DNA reads as TGTGCCAGCAGCGTACCTACTCTGCTAGGGGATACGCAGTATTTT. Encoded protein: CASSVPTLLGDTQYF. Complete variable domain (other parts from reference TRBV7-2 and TRBJ2-3): GAGVSQSPSNKVTEKGKDVELRCDPISGHTALYWYRQSLGQGLEFLIYFQGNSAPDKSGLPSDRFSAERTGGSVSTLTIQRTQQEDSAVYLCASSVPTLLGDTQYFGPGTRLTVL.

The rearrangement joins TRBV5-1 to TRBJ1-2, with TRBD1 matching 7 bases. V was clipped by 7 bases and J by 5 bases; unmatched bases: 11. There are 14 residues in the CDR3. CDR1 SGHRS and CDR2 YFSETQ come from the germline V gene. CDR3 bases: TGCGCCAGCCAACCCGGTGGACAGGCTTATGGCTACACCTTC. This encodes CASQPGGQAYGYTF.

The chain uses TRBV19 and TRBJ1-1; D call uncertain. Germline V CDR1 and CDR2: LNHDA, SQIVND (reference sequence). This CDR3 comprises 15 residues. V lost 3 bases and J 4 bases, leaving 15 bases between the germline ends. Here the CDR3 reads CASSIQSRSSTEAFF. The CDR3 coding sequence is TGTGCCAGTAGTATTCAGTCCAGGTCGAGCACTGAAGCTTTCTTT.

This rearrangement joins TRBV10-3 to TRBJ1-1, with 7 nucleotides matching TRBD1. The junction had 9 bases not matched to a gene; V was cut back by 6 bases and J by 5 bases. This CDR3 has 14 amino acids. Germline CDR1 is ENHRY and CDR2 is SYGVKD. The CDR3 DNA reads TGTGCCATCAGAGAGGGACAGTGGGCAACTGAAGCTTTCTTT. Protein: CAIREGQWATEAFF.

The chain is built from TRBV6-5 and TRBJ2-3; 13 bases are a match to TRBD2. Trimming at V came to 0 bases and at J to 2 bases, leaving 2 bases not matched to a gene. CDR3 size: 17 residues. Germline CDR1 reads MNHEY; CDR2 reads SVGAGI. CDR3 amino acids: CASSYSGTSGTTDTQYF. CDR3 in DNA: TGTGCCAGCAGTTACTCGGGGACTAGCGGGACCACAGATACGCAGTATTTT.

V gene TRBV12-3 or TRBV12-4 combines with J gene TRBJ2-2, with 9 bases lining up with TRBD1. Losses at the gene ends were 10 bases for V and 6 bases for J; bases not matched to a gene: 9. The CDR3 runs to 14 residues. CDR3 in amino acids: CAIPGQGISGELFF. CDR3 nucleotide sequence: TGTGCCATCCCGGGACAGGGTATCTCCGGGGAGCTGTTTTTT.